The next 26 T cell receptor beta chains were all read from a single sample in a study of beta chain features in type 1 diabetes. cDNA synthesis used the whole RNA isolate, giving expressed TCRB sequences. Some clones are missing from TCRdb's copy, which holds only in-frame ones; the method was immunoSEQ multiplex PCR. Of just over 450,000 clones listed, roughly 30% are singletons. The sample consisted of naive CD4+ T cells from blood. The receptors shown here come from a man aged 18-30 years in good health.

There are a few counts of this clone. The chain uses TRBV15 and TRBJ2-3; D is perhaps TRBD1 or TRBD2 (5 bases each). This CDR3 contains 15 residues. The V end lost 2 bases, the J end lost 0 bases, and 9 bases lay between the germline ends. From germline, CDR1 is LNHNV and CDR2 YYDKDF (reference sequence). The CDR3 DNA follows: TGTGCCACCAGCAGACGCAGGGACAGCACAGATACGCAGTATTTT. It encodes CATSRRRDSTDTQYF.

The chain uses TRBV7-9 and TRBJ2-3; maybe TRBD2 (6 bases). The CDR3 covers 12 residues. The V end was cut by 11 bases, the J end by 6 bases, with 15 bases between. Germline CDR1 reads SEHNR; CDR2 reads FQNEAQ (reference sequence). CDR3 loop: CAGGRSGDTQYF. In DNA form, the CDR3 reads TGTGCCGGGGGACGGAGCGGGGATACGCAGTATTTT.

This clone was counted a few times. This same CDR3 is encoded by further DNA sequences in the sample. V gene TRBV28 combines with J gene TRBJ2-2; D gene unclear. V lost 3 bases, J lost 9 bases, and 8 bases lay in between. Germline CDR1 is MDHEN and CDR2 is SYDVKM. CDR3 size: 12 residues. The CDR3 here is CASSFSGRELFF. Here the CDR3 DNA reads TGTGCCAGCAGTTTCTCCGGTCGGGAGCTGTTTTTT.

This clone was observed a few times. The chain uses TRBV28 and TRBJ2-3, with a weak D call TRBD2 (6 bases). The ends were cut back, 10 bases at V and 3 bases at J, with 11 bases in the middle. The CDR3 sequence is 12 residues long. CDR1 is MDHEN and CDR2 is SYDVKM in the germline V gene. CDR3 DNA: TGTGCCATAAAGGCGGGAACAGATACGCAGTATTTT. Translated, it gives CAIKAGTDTQYF.

DNA for the CDR3: TGTGCCAGCAGTTATGGTCTGGGGACCGGGGAGCTGTTTTTT. Amino acid sequence: CASSYGLGTGELFF. This chain links TRBV6-5 with TRBJ2-2, with unresolved D. The CDR3 is 14 amino acids. Trimming stripped 3 bases from V and 5 bases from J, with 10 bases between. Germline V gene lookup returns CDR1 MNHEY and CDR2 SVGAGI.

V gene TRBV25-1 combines with J gene TRBJ1-3; D remains unclear. V was pared by 3 bases and J by 4 bases, with 13 bases between. The V gene's germline CDR1 is MGHDK and CDR2 SYGVNS. The CDR3 has 15 amino acids. This chain's CDR3 is CASSDTGNAGNTIYF. CDR3 nucleotide sequence: TGTGCCAGCAGTGATACGGGAAATGCAGGAAACACCATATATTTT.

This clone was detected only a few times. V gene TRBV4-1 combines with J gene TRBJ2-7; the D gene could be TRBD1 or TRBD2 (5 bases each). The V end was cut by 5 bases, the J end by 4 bases, with 15 bases between. Per germline, CDR1 MGHRA and CDR2 YSYEKL. The CDR3 extends over 14 amino acids. The CDR3, as DNA: TGCGCCAGCAGCTTGCAGGGTCCGGGGTACGAGCAGTACTTC. Translation: CASSLQGPGYEQYF.

This clone was counted between two and nine times. The chain joins TRBV14 to TRBJ2-1, with no clear D. V was cut by 6 bases and J by 4 bases, with 4 bases left in between. The CDR3 covers 11 residues. From germline, CDR1 is SGHDN and CDR2 FVKESK. The CDR3 sequence is CASRGYNEQFF. The CDR3 DNA reads TGTGCCAGCAGGGGTTACAATGAGCAGTTCTTC. Combining the CDR3 with reference TRBV14 and TRBJ2-1 gives the whole variable domain EAGVTQFPSHSVIEKGQTVTLRCDPISGHDNLYWYRRVMGKEIKFLLHFVKESKQDESGMPNNRFLAERTGGTYSTLKVQPAELEDSGVYFCASRGYNEQFFGPGTRLTVL.

This chain uses TRBV4-3 with TRBJ2-1; D is ambiguous. The CDR3 is 12 residues long. Trimming shortened V by 4 bases and J by 10 bases, and 11 bases separated the two germline ends. CDR1 LGHNA and CDR2 YSLEER come from the germline V gene. The CDR3 sequence is CASSPRHGEQFF. The CDR3 DNA follows: TGCGCCAGCAGCCCACGCCATGGGGAGCAGTTCTTC.

The chain carries TRBV30 and TRBJ1-2; a possible D gene is TRBD1 (5 bases). The germline V and J ends were trimmed by 3 bases and 0 bases, with 8 bases remaining between them. This CDR3 region has 13 residues. Germline lookup yields CDR1 GTSNPN and CDR2 SVGIG (reference sequence). In nucleotides, the CDR3 is TGTGCCTGGAGAGGGGCGGCTAACTATGGCTACACCTTC. It is translated as CAWRGAANYGYTF.

The J gene is TRBJ2-2, the V gene TRBV5-1; D gene ambiguous. V lost 8 bases, J lost 7 bases, and 9 bases lay in between. The CDR3 runs to 11 residues. Germline V gene sequence: CDR1 SGHRS, CDR2 YFSETQ. As DNA, the CDR3 is TGCGCCAGAACTAAGAGCGGGGAGCTGTTTTTT. It specifies CARTKSGELFF.

This clone was counted only a few times. The rearrangement joins TRBV10-3 to TRBJ2-5; D gene uncertain. The CDR3 covers 15 residues. CDR1 is ENHRY and CDR2 is SYGVKD in the germline V gene. Trimming took off 2 bases at V and 5 bases at J, with 15 bases between the two ends. The CDR3 here is CAISEAHSTPETQYF. In nucleotides, the CDR3 is TGTGCCATCAGTGAGGCGCACAGTACCCCGGAGACCCAGTACTTC.

The genes are TRBV9 and TRBJ2-1; D may be TRBD1 (6 bases). There are 17 residues in the CDR3. Germline V lookup: CDR1 SGDLS, CDR2 YYNGEE. V was cut by 2 bases and J by 1 base, with 16 bases left in between. The CDR3 nucleotides read TGTGCCAGCAGCGTGGACCCCGGGACACGTTCCTACAATGAGCAGTTCTTC. It encodes CASSVDPGTRSYNEQFF. The full variable domain, in which reference TRBV9 and TRBJ2-1 provide the parts outside the CDR3, is DSGVTQTPKHLITATGQRVTLRCSPRSGDLSVYWYQQSLDQGLQFLIQYYNGEERAKGNILERFSAQQFPDLHSELNLSSLELGDSALYFCASSVDPGTRSYNEQFFGPGTRLTVL.

This chain links TRBV7-9 with TRBJ2-7; 7 positions match TRBD2. The CDR3 totals 14 residues. Germline lookup yields CDR1 SEHNR and CDR2 FQNEAQ (reference sequence). Germline trimming cut 6 bases from V and 4 bases from J; bases unmatched to any gene: 9. For the CDR3, the DNA is TGTGCCAGCAGTTCTCGAGCGGGATCTTACGAGCAGTACTTC. This codes for CASSSRAGSYEQYF.

This clone occurred a few times. The genes are TRBV5-4 and TRBJ2-7; 9 bases match TRBD2. V shed 3 bases, J shed 2 bases, and the junction held 3 bases outside the gene matches. Germline V gene data show CDR1 as SGHNT and CDR2 as YYREEE (reference sequence). The CDR3 has 14 residues. The chain's CDR3 is CASSSSGKAYEQYF. CDR3 DNA sequence: TGTGCCAGCAGCTCTAGCGGGAAGGCCTACGAGCAGTACTTC.

The chain has TRBV6-5 and TRBJ1-5; D gene unclear. This CDR3 spans 13 amino acids. Trimming shortened V by 2 bases and J by 4 bases, and 6 bases separated the two germline ends. Germline CDR1 MNHEY, CDR2 SVGAGI. The CDR3: CASSYVANQPQHF. DNA of the CDR3: TGTGCCAGCAGTTACGTGGCGAATCAGCCCCAGCATTTT.

This clone was seen more than once but under ten times. The chain carries TRBV10-3 and TRBJ2-5, with 9 bases aligning to TRBD2. Unmatched junction bases numbered 4, after V lost 0 bases and J lost 5 bases. The CDR3 sequence is 15 residues long. Looked up from germline, CDR1 is ENHRY and CDR2 is SYGVKD. The chain's CDR3 is CAISESDSGSETQYF. In nucleotides, the CDR3 is TGTGCCATCAGTGAGTCTGATAGCGGGAGTGAGACCCAGTACTTC.

V and J are TRBV28 and TRBJ2-3; D call uncertain. The CDR3 is 13 residues long. Germline lookup yields CDR1 MDHEN and CDR2 SYDVKM. The V and J ends lost 6 bases and 6 bases respectively, with 13 bases between them. CDR3 sequence: CASRGWDTDTQYF. In DNA, the CDR3 is TGTGCCAGCAGAGGGTGGGATACGGATACGCAGTATTTT.

This clone appeared a few times. The CDR3 nucleotides are TGCAGTGCAGGGATCTATGGCTACACCTTC. It specifies CSAGIYGYTF. The genes are TRBV20-1 and TRBJ1-2; D remains ambiguous. Germline V CDR1 and CDR2: DFQATT, SNEGSKA (reference sequence). This CDR3 has 10 amino acids. V was clipped by 6 bases and J by 4 bases, with 6 bases between them.

This clone was seen only a few times. This chain links TRBV7-2 with TRBJ1-1, with D perhaps TRBD1 (5 bases). CDR1 is SGHTA and CDR2 is FQGNSA in the germline V gene. V was shortened by 4 bases and J by 2 bases, with 8 bases between the two germline ends. The CDR3 consists of 13 residues. This CDR3 is CASSSGPNTEAFF. DNA for the CDR3: TGTGCCAGCAGCTCGGGACCCAACACTGAAGCTTTCTTT.

In regard to this clone: The sample holds other DNA sequences that translate to the same CDR3. This rearrangement joins TRBV4-3 to TRBJ2-1; D ambiguous. The CDR3 loop spans 14 amino acids. The germline V gene encodes CDR1 LGHNA and CDR2 YSLEER. Trimming removed 0 bases from V and 2 bases from J, with 5 bases in between. The CDR3 region has the DNA TGCGCCAGCAGCCAAGAAGGGCCCTACAATGAGCAGTTCTTC. Translation gives CASSQEGPYNEQFF.

The chain carries TRBV30 and TRBJ2-1; no clear D gene. Trimming stripped 2 bases from V and 8 bases from J, with 10 bases between. The CDR3 loop spans 12 amino acids. From germline, CDR1 is GTSNPN and CDR2 SVGIG (reference sequence). The CDR3 DNA reads as TGTGCCTGGAGTAGAAAGACGGATGAGCAGTTCTTC. It translates to CAWSRKTDEQFF. The full variable domain, with the rest looked up from reference TRBV30 and TRBJ2-1, is SQTIHQWPATLVQPVGSPLSLECTVEGTSNPNLYWYRQAAGRGLQLLFYSVGIGQISSEVPQNLSASRPQDRQFILSSKKLLLSDSGFYLCAWSRKTDEQFFGPGTRLTVL.

There are a few counts of this clone. The sample has other DNA sequences that encode this CDR3 too. V is TRBV7-6 and J is TRBJ2-3; D remains ambiguous. CDR1 and CDR2 (germline): SGHVS, FNYEAQ. Trimming cost V 5 bases and J 2 bases, with 2 bases left between them. CDR3 size: 11 residues. As DNA, the CDR3 is TGTGCCAGCAGCCACACAGATACGCAGTATTTT. This codes for CASSHTDTQYF.

The V gene is TRBV29-1, the J gene TRBJ2-7; 10 nucleotides match TRBD1. The CDR3 covers 15 residues. The germline V gene encodes CDR1 SQVTM and CDR2 ANQGSEA. V was clipped by 5 bases and J by 5 bases; unmatched bases: 12. CDR3 nucleotides: TGCAGCGTTATCCTACCGACAGGGGGCATCCACGAGCAGTACTTC. Residues: CSVILPTGGIHEQYF.

The chain employs TRBV7-3 and TRBJ2-5; TRBD1 matches at 8 bases. After removal of 5 bases from V and 0 bases from J, the junction contained 5 bases not matched to a gene. Germline-derived CDR1 and CDR2 are SGHTA and FQGTGA. The CDR3 totals 15 residues. Here the CDR3 reads CASSKQGENQETQYF. CDR3 coding DNA: TGTGCCAGCAGCAAACAGGGGGAGAACCAAGAGACCCAGTACTTC.

V is TRBV9 and J is TRBJ2-5, with TRBD2 as a possible D gene (6 bases). CDR1 is SGDLS, CDR2 YYNGEE, per germline. The length of the CDR3 is 15 residues. V dropped 4 bases and J dropped 4 bases, with 17 bases sitting between them. This CDR3 is CASSLRESGRETQYF. The DNA of the CDR3 is TGTGCCAGCAGCCTCCGGGAGTCAGGGCGAGAGACCCAGTACTTC.